These 2 T cell receptor beta chains were sequenced from one sample in a study of blood T cells in healthy people across ages. Primed by a sample-barcoded 5' primer and a J-beta primer mix, a second PCR proceeded for about 7 to 11 cycles. TCRdb reanalysed the 5' RACE reads using MiXCR and keeps one entry per CDR3 protein. This sample has 800,000 to 950,000 distinct CDR3 sequences, with about 29% found just once. These data were likewise used in another study, on T cells of mothers and their children.

Specimen: blood. Receptor source: a woman in her 40s in good health.

The chain recombines TRBV10-3 with TRBJ1-1; the match to TRBD1 covers 9 bases. Germline V gives CDR1 ENHRY, CDR2 SYGVKD. This CDR3 contains 14 residues. J gave up 6 bases and V 2 bases, and 4 bases lay outside the gene matches. Here the CDR3 DNA reads TGTGCCATCAGTGAGCCGGACAGGGGCCCTGAAGCTTTCTTT. It is translated as CAISEPDRGPEAFF.

The chain joins TRBV7-2 to TRBJ2-6; 8 nucleotides align to TRBD2. The CDR3 covers 17 residues. The J segment lost 3 bases and the V segment lost 5 bases, leaving 9 bases of the junction unmatched. Germline CDR1 is SGHTA and CDR2 is FQGNSA. The CDR3 is CASSRLRGGHGANVLTF. For the CDR3, the DNA is TGTGCCAGCAGCCGACTTCGCGGGGGGCATGGGGCCAACGTCCTGACTTTC. Together with reference TRBV7-2 and TRBJ2-6, the CDR3 gives the full variable domain: GAGVSQSPSNKVTEKGKDVELRCDPISGHTALYWYRQSLGQGLEFLIYFQGNSAPDKSGLPSDRFSAERTGGSVSTLTIQRTQQEDSAVYLCASSRLRGGHGANVLTFGAGSRLTVL.